Presented here are 26 T cell receptor beta chains from one specimen sequenced in a study of metastatic and nonmetastatic thyroid tumors. TCRdb used MiXCR to call clones anew from the PCR reads. The table lists tens of thousands of clones, under 15% of them singletons. Until they underwent thyroid surgery, no patient had received any treatment. Sequenced input: tumor tissue. Receptors originate from a female donor with papillary thyroid cancer or a benign thyroid nodule (not recorded which). Some clones in this sample may be carry-over from other donors' samples.

This clone was counted at least ten times. The chain couples TRBV5-6 to TRBJ2-7; 9 bases fit TRBD1. V was clipped by 6 bases and J by 4 bases; unmatched bases: 5. Germline CDR1 SGHDT, CDR2 YYEEEE. This CDR3 contains 13 residues. CDR3 sequence (DNA): TGTGCCAGCAAGGACAGGGGTTGGTACGAGCAGTACTTC. Its translation: CASKDRGWYEQYF. Drawing the rest from reference TRBV5-6 and TRBJ2-7, the complete variable domain is DAGVTQSPTHLIKTRGQQVTLRCSPKSGHDTVSWYQQALGQGPQFIFQYYEEEERQRGNFPDRFSGHQFPNYSSELNVNALLLGDSALYLCASKDRGWYEQYFGPGTRLTVT.

For the CDR3, the DNA is TGTGCCAGTAACCCAGGGGAACCCTACGAGCAGTACTTC. Translating it yields CASNPGEPYEQYF. This sequence joins TRBV6-1 and TRBJ2-7; perhaps TRBD1 as D (6 bases). This CDR3 has 13 residues. Germline loops: CDR1 MNHNS, CDR2 SASEGT. V dropped 9 bases and J dropped 2 bases, with 14 bases sitting between them.

There are many counts of this clone. The chain employs TRBV6-1 and TRBJ2-7, with 11 bases that match TRBD2. The CDR3 has 17 amino acids. V dropped 4 bases and J dropped 4; count of bases not matched to a gene: 12. Germline CDR1 MNHNS, CDR2 SASEGT. Written as DNA, the CDR3 is TGTGCCAGCAGTGGGACTAGCGGGCAAAGCTTCTATTACGAGCAGTACTTC. Amino acids: CASSGTSGQSFYYEQYF.

This clone showed up many times. The chain joins TRBV2 to TRBJ1-1; 7 bases agree with TRBD1. Germline V gives CDR1 SNHLY, CDR2 FYNNEI. After removal of 6 bases from V and 5 bases from J, the junction contained 6 bases not matched to a gene. The CDR3 is 13 residues long. For the CDR3, the DNA is TGTGCCAGCAGGGGAGGGGGCGAAACTGAAGCTTTCTTT. This sequence encodes CASRGGGETEAFF.

The gene calls are TRBV5-4 and TRBJ2-3, with D perhaps matching TRBD2 (5 bases). The V end lost 1 base, the J end lost 2 bases, and 11 bases lay between the germline ends. The CDR3 spans 15 residues. Germline V gene lookup returns CDR1 SGHNT and CDR2 YYREEE (reference sequence). The CDR3 reads CASSLYTRTTDTQYF. CDR3 DNA sequence: TGTGCCAGCAGCTTGTACACTAGGACCACAGATACGCAGTATTTT.

This clone was seen repeatedly, ten times or more. This chain links TRBV3-1 with TRBJ1-1, with D perhaps TRBD1 (5 bases). The germline gives CDR1 LGHDT, CDR2 YNNKEL (reference sequence). The length of the CDR3 is 14 residues. V lost 1 base and J lost 1, with 7 bases in between. Here the CDR3 DNA reads TGTGCCAGCAGCCAAGGACAGAAGAACACTGAAGCTTTCTTT. Its protein is CASSQGQKNTEAFF. The full variable domain, with the rest looked up from reference TRBV3-1 and TRBJ1-1, is DTAVSQTPKYLVTQMGNDKSIKCEQNLGHDTMYWYKQDSKKFLKIMFSYNNKELIINETVPNRFSPKSPDKAHLNLHINSLELGDSAVYFCASSQGQKNTEAFFGQGTRLTVV.

This clone occurred a few times. The chain couples TRBV27 to TRBJ2-3; perhaps TRBD1 as D (5 bases). V lost 7 bases, J lost 13 bases, and 27 bases lay in between. This CDR3 is 15 amino acids long. The germline CDR1 and CDR2 sequences are MNHEY and SMNVEV (reference sequence). Here the CDR3 DNA reads TGTGCCAGCAAAAAGGGGCGACGCTTCACAGATACAAAGTATTTT. It specifies CASKKGRRFTDTKYF.

This clone has a count of ten or more. The J gene is TRBJ2-3, the V gene TRBV5-1; TRBD2 aligns across 8 bases. Germline trimming cut 3 bases from V and 2 bases from J; bases unmatched to any gene: 5. The CDR3 extends over 15 amino acids. CDR1 and CDR2 (germline): SGHRS, YFSETQ. The CDR3: CASSSLAGPTDTQYF. The CDR3 bases are TGCGCCAGCAGCTCGCTAGCGGGTCCCACAGATACGCAGTATTTT. Variable domain in full (rest from reference TRBV5-1 and TRBJ2-3): KAGVTQTPRYLIKTRGQQVTLSCSPISGHRSVSWYQQTPGQGLQFLFEYFSETQRNKGNFPGRFSGRQFSNSRSEMNVSTLELGDSALYLCASSSLAGPTDTQYFGPGTRLTVL.

This clone was recorded a few times. A much larger clone lies a single base off, so this may be a read error. CDR3 sequence reads: CASWTGGINQPEHF. The CDR3 nucleotides read TGTGCCAGCTGGACAGGGGGAATTAATCAGCCCGAGCATTTT. The V and J genes are TRBV2 and TRBJ1-5; 10 nucleotides align to TRBD1. Germline loops: CDR1 SNHLY, CDR2 FYNNEI. This CDR3 is 14 amino acids long. Based on the CDR3 plus reference TRBV2 and TRBJ1-5, the full variable domain is EPEVTQTPSHQVTQMGQEVILRCVPISNHLYFYWYRQILGQKVEFLVSFYNNEISEKSEIFDDQFSVERPDGSNFTLKIRSTKLEDSAMYFCASWTGGINQPEHFGDGTRLSIL.

In this sample, this clone turned up many times. The gene calls are TRBV27 and TRBJ2-7; possible D gene TRBD1, 6 bases. CDR1 is MNHEY, CDR2 SMNVEV, per germline (reference sequence). V dropped 9 bases and J dropped 2 bases, with 23 bases sitting between them. The CDR3 covers 16 residues. Written as DNA, the CDR3 is TGTGCCAGGGGGGCCAACCAAGGGGATATCACCTACGAGCAGTACTTC. Amino acid sequence: CARGANQGDITYEQYF.

The rearrangement links TRBV5-1 to TRBJ1-6; 7 nucleotides match TRBD1. Germline lookup yields CDR1 SGHRS and CDR2 YFSETQ. The CDR3 extends over 16 amino acids. The V and J ends lost 0 bases and 6 bases, in that order; junction bases with no gene match: 6. DNA for the CDR3: TGCGCCAGCAGCTTGGGGGGACAGAGACCTAATTCACCCCTCCACTTT. Translated: CASSLGGQRPNSPLHF.

The chain joins TRBV5-6 to TRBJ1-1; the D gene is possibly TRBD1 (6 bases). The germline V and J ends were trimmed by 5 bases and 7 bases, with 15 bases remaining between them. This CDR3 contains 13 residues. The V gene's germline CDR1 is SGHDT and CDR2 YYEEEE. This chain's CDR3 is CASRRDNTREAFF. CDR3 DNA sequence: TGTGCCAGCAGGCGGGACAACACCCGTGAAGCTTTCTTT.

This clone was detected ten times or more. The chain links TRBV9 to TRBJ1-1; 9 bases agree with TRBD1. This CDR3 is 14 amino acids long. After removal of 3 bases from V and 5 bases from J, the junction contained 5 bases not matched to a gene. Germline values: CDR1 SGDLS, CDR2 YYNGEE. The CDR3 bases are TGTGCCAGCAGCGAACAGGGGGCGAGGACTGAAGCTTTCTTT. Its translation: CASSEQGARTEAFF.

In its sample, this clone was seen many times. The sample carries other DNA sequences with the same CDR3. CDR3 amino acids: CATSDSTADTQYF. The CDR3 coding sequence is TGTGCCACCAGTGATTCGACAGCAGATACGCAGTATTTT. The chain links TRBV24-1 to TRBJ2-3; tentatively, D is TRBD1 (5 bases). V was cut by 2 bases and J by 4 bases, with 6 bases left in between. Germline CDR1 KGHDR, CDR2 SFDVKD. CDR3 size: 13 residues.

The table lists this clone with many counts. The chain uses TRBV5-1 and TRBJ2-7, with a possible D match to TRBD2 (5 bases). V was shortened by 0 bases and J by 3 bases, with 7 bases between the two germline ends. CDR3 length equals 13 residues. Per the germline V gene, CDR1 is SGHRS and CDR2 is YFSETQ. The CDR3 loop is CASSLVGNYEQYF. As DNA, the CDR3 is TGCGCCAGCAGCTTGGTCGGGAACTACGAGCAGTACTTC. The complete variable domain, with remaining parts taken from reference TRBV5-1 and TRBJ2-7, reads KAGVTQTPRYLIKTRGQQVTLSCSPISGHRSVSWYQQTPGQGLQFLFEYFSETQRNKGNFPGRFSGRQFSNSRSEMNVSTLELGDSALYLCASSLVGNYEQYFGPGTRLTVT.

The rearrangement joins TRBV28 to TRBJ2-7; D uncertain. CDR3 length equals 13 residues. Germline loops: CDR1 MDHEN, CDR2 SYDVKM. V was clipped by 5 bases and J by 6 bases, with 14 bases between them. In DNA, the CDR3 is TGTGCCAGCAGTGCCTTAACCGGCCTCGAGCAGTACTTC. It translates to CASSALTGLEQYF.

The chain combines TRBV5-6 with TRBJ2-1, with D tentatively TRBD2 (5 bases). This CDR3 is 15 amino acids long. Trimming stripped 2 bases from V and 0 bases from J, with 9 bases between. Per germline, CDR1 SGHDT and CDR2 YYEEEE. Here the CDR3 DNA reads TGTGCCAGCAGCTTAAATCGGGGCTCCTACAATGAGCAGTTCTTC. Translating it yields CASSLNRGSYNEQFF.

This clone was seen ten or more times. The V call is TRBV19, the J call TRBJ1-3, with D maybe TRBD1 (6 bases). Germline CDR1 LNHDA, CDR2 SQIVND (reference sequence). Trimming pared 3 bases from V and 0 bases from J, leaving 9 bases between. This CDR3 spans 15 amino acids. CDR3 loop: CASSMRGSSGNTIYF. Here the CDR3 DNA reads TGTGCCAGTAGTATGAGGGGGAGCTCTGGAAACACCATATATTTT.

Turning to this clone: Just one base apart from a much larger clone, this may be a read error. Other DNA sequences in this sample translate to the same CDR3. J is TRBJ2-5 and V is TRBV5-1; TRBD2 matches 11 bases. The CDR3 contains 16 residues. Germline trimming cut 2 bases from V and 3 bases from J; bases unmatched to any gene: 6. Germline-derived CDR1 and CDR2 are SGHRS and YFSETQ. CDR3 protein: CASSLGLLAGEETQYF. For the CDR3, the DNA is TGCGCCAGCAGCTTAGGCCTACTAGCGGGAGAAGAGACCCAGTACTTC.

The sample holds a few counts of this clone. A much more abundant neighbour one base away suggests this may be a read error. J is TRBJ1-2 and V is TRBV2; no definite D call. V gave up 5 bases and J gave up 2 bases, with 9 bases separating them. Germline V gene data show CDR1 as SNHLY and CDR2 as FYNNEI. This CDR3 comprises 13 residues. CDR3 residues: CASSKELNYGYTF. CDR3 coding DNA: TGTGCCAGCAGTAAAGAACTCAACTATGGCTACACCTTC.

This clone was seen repeatedly, ten times or more. The chain couples TRBV24-1 to TRBJ2-1; 16 nucleotides line up with TRBD2. V shed 4 bases and J 4 bases; nucleotides not matched to a gene: 6. The CDR3 runs to 18 residues. CDR1 is KGHDR and CDR2 is SFDVKD in the germline V gene. The CDR3 coding sequence is TGTGCCACCAGTGACCCGGGGACTAGCGGGAGGGCATACAATGAGCAGTTCTTC. Protein: CATSDPGTSGRAYNEQFF.

At least ten counts were recorded for this clone. The genes are TRBV6-5 and TRBJ1-5; D gene ambiguous. The germline V gene encodes CDR1 MNHEY and CDR2 SVGAGI. V dropped 2 bases and J dropped 8 bases, with 10 bases sitting between them. The CDR3 loop spans 13 amino acids. The CDR3 DNA follows: TGTGCCAGCAGTTACAGTACAGAGGAGCCCCAGCATTTT. Residues: CASSYSTEEPQHF.

This clone appeared once. Other DNA sequences in the same sample also yield this CDR3. The J gene is TRBJ2-2, the V gene TRBV9, with a weak D call TRBD2 (5 bases). Trimming took off 0 bases at V and 11 bases at J, with 11 bases between the two ends. The germline gives CDR1 SGDLS, CDR2 YYNGEE. The CDR3 contains 13 residues. The CDR3 coding sequence is TGTGCCAGCAGCGTAGCAGGTCGGGGAGAGCTGTTTTTT. Its protein product is CASSVAGRGELFF. Together with reference TRBV9 and TRBJ2-2, the CDR3 gives the full variable domain: DSGVTQTPKHLITATGQRVTLRCSPRSGDLSVYWYQQSLDQGLQFLIQYYNGEERAKGNILERFSAQQFPDLHSELNLSSLELGDSALYFCASSVAGRGELFFGEGSRLTVL.

This clone was counted many times. The V call is TRBV5-5, the J call TRBJ1-6, with 7 bases identical to TRBD1. CDR3 length: 14 amino acids. Germline V gene lookup returns CDR1 SGHKS and CDR2 YYEKEE (reference sequence). V trimming: 3 bases; J trimming: 10 bases; junction bases outside the gene matches: 7. The DNA of the CDR3 is TGTGCCAGCAGCTCCCCGGGACAGAGATCACCCCTCCACTTT. Translation gives CASSSPGQRSPLHF.

This clone was picked up a small number of times. A much more abundant neighbour one base away suggests this may be a read error. The V gene is TRBV2, the J gene TRBJ2-6; D gene ambiguous. This CDR3 is built from 13 residues. Germline V gene sequence: CDR1 SNHLY, CDR2 FYNNEI. CDR3 in amino acids: CASIISGSNVLTF. The CDR3 nucleotides are TGTGCCAGCATAATCTCTGGGTCCAACGTCCTGACTTTC. Drawing the rest from reference TRBV2 and TRBJ2-6, the complete variable domain is EPEVTQTPSHQVTQMGQEVILRCVPISNHLYFYWYRQILGQKVEFLVSFYNNEISEKSEIFDDQFSVERPDGSNFTLKIRSTKLEDSAMYFCASIISGSNVLTFGAGSRLTVL.

The table lists this clone with many counts. The sample has other DNA sequences that encode this CDR3 too. V gene TRBV2 combines with J gene TRBJ1-2, with D unclear. This CDR3 is built from 12 residues. V shed 4 bases and J shed 4 bases, with 7 bases lying between them. The V gene's germline CDR1 is SNHLY and CDR2 FYNNEI. CDR3 sequence (DNA): TGTGCCAGCAGTGGCGCAGGCTATGGCTACACCTTC. It codes for CASSGAGYGYTF.